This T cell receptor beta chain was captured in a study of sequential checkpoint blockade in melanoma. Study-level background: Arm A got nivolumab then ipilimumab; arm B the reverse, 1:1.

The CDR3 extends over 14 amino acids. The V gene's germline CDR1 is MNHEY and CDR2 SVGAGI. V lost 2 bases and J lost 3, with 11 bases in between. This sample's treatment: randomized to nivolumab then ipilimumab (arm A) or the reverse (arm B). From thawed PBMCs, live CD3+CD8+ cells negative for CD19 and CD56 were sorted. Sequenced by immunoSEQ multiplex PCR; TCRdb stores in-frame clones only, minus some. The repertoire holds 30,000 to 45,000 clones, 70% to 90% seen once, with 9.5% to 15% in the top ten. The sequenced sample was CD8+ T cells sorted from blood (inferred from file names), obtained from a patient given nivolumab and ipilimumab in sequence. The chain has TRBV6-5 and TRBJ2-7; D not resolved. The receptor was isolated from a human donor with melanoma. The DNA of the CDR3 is TGTGCCAGCAGTTACAGGCAGGCCCGCTACGAGCAGTACTTC. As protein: CASSYRQARYEQYF.